This T cell receptor (beta chain) originates from a study of OX40 agonist ivuxolimab in advanced cancers. Some clones are missing from TCRdb's copy, which holds only in-frame ones; the method was immunoSEQ multiplex PCR. The profile shows 24,000 or so clones, approximately 89% of them singletons. The germline gives CDR1 LGHNA, CDR2 YSLEER. The CDR3 totals 18 residues. The germline V and J ends were trimmed by 0 bases and 1 base, with 18 bases remaining between them. The chain combines TRBV4-3 with TRBJ2-5; TRBD2 is a possible D gene (7 bases). The sequencing used CD4+ or CD8+ T cells sorted from blood, collected in a trial of the OX40 agonist ivuxolimab. The origin of this receptor is an adult with an advanced solid tumor such as melanoma, head and neck, liver or kidney cancer. CDR3 in DNA: TGCGCCAGCAGCCAAGATCTCCCCGGGGGGCTCCTCCAAGAGACCCAGTACTTC. Its protein product is CASSQDLPGGLLQETQYF.